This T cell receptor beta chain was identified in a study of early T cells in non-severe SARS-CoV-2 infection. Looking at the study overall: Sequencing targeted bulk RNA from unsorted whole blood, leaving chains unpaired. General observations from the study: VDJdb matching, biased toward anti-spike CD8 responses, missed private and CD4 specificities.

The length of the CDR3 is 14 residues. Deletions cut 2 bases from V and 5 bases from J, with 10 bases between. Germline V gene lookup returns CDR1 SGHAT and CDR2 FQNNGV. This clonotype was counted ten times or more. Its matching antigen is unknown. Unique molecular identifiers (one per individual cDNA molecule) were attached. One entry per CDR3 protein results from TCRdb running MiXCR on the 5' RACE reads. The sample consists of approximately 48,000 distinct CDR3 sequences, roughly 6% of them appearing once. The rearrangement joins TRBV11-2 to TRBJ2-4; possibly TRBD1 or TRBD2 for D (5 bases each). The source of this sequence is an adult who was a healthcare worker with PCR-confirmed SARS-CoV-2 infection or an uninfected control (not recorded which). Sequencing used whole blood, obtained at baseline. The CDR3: CASSLSGTENIQYF. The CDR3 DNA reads TGTGCCAGCAGCTTATCAGGGACGGAAAACATTCAGTACTTC.